The rows below give T cell receptor beta chains drawn from one sample of a study of identical twins. A single record per CDR3 protein comes from TCRdb applying MiXCR to the 5' RACE reads. The sample contains roughly 690,000 distinct CDR3 sequences, 21% of which appear only once. This sample also appeared in a second study, on T cells expressing NK-cell markers.

The source material was PBMCs. These receptors were taken from a woman under 30 in good health. Each CDR3 is given with its conserved first and last residue.

v_gene	j_gene	CDR3aa
TRBV20-1	TRBJ2-7	CSAKGLAGASEQYF
TRBV20-1	TRBJ2-3	CSARGPLSTDTQYF
TRBV20-1	TRBJ2-7	CSATGQEESYEQYF
TRBV6-1	TRBJ2-2	CASSTGELWAGELFF
TRBV7-9	TRBJ2-7	CASRSGGNHYSYEQYF
TRBV7-2	TRBJ2-5	CASSLWGMETQYF
TRBV29-1	TRBJ1-1	CSVEDWTGAFF
TRBV10-3	TRBJ2-1	CAISIRTGEQFF
TRBV7-2	TRBJ2-5	CASSLRQLETQYF
TRBV9	TRBJ1-1	CASSVGNLNTEAFF
TRBV10-3	TRBJ2-1	CAIRLAESNEQFF
TRBV29-1	TRBJ2-2	CSVSGRDNTGELFF
TRBV4-1	TRBJ2-1	CASRRGGASGISYNEQFF
TRBV7-9	TRBJ1-5	CASSLTDGQPQHF
TRBV18	TRBJ1-2	CASPPLSHPNYGYTF
TRBV2	TRBJ2-7	CASSPKGGTAFEQYF
TRBV20-1	TRBJ2-5	CSATAGQLLEAQYF
TRBV7-9	TRBJ2-2	CASSLGKIRELFF
TRBV5-1	TRBJ2-5	CASSLMLASVQETQYF
TRBV6-1	TRBJ1-6	CASLAGNSPLHF
TRBV20-1	TRBJ2-5	CSALPSGGAGETQYF
TRBV7-8	TRBJ2-7	CASSLQGAEEQYF
TRBV7-9	TRBJ2-7	CASSALQSVEQYF
TRBV7-9	TRBJ2-1	CASTPGEFEQFF
TRBV20-1	TRBJ2-1	CSARDNAGGTYNEQFF
TRBV7-2	NA	CASSFSRDTQYF
TRBV30	TRBJ2-7	CAWRVGGGVYEQYF
TRBV14	TRBJ2-4	CASSQGSSGGKLAAKNIQYF
TRBV5-1	TRBJ1-5	CASSWDGDSNQPQHF
TRBV12-3/TRBV12-4	TRBJ2-2	CASSPSAGGSGGELFF
TRBV7-2	TRBJ2-1	CASNTRYNEQFF
TRBV5-1	TRBJ2-4	CASSDGPQDIQYF
TRBV3-1	TRBJ2-1	CASSHLREEQFF
TRBV12-3/TRBV12-4	TRBJ2-2	CTISLALFADFTGELFF
TRBV6-1	TRBJ2-3	CASSSSGSRDTQYF
TRBV20-1	TRBJ2-7	CSARLAGFTYEQYF
TRBV12-3/TRBV12-4	TRBJ2-5	CASSLATVQETQYF
TRBV6-6	TRBJ1-1	CATVRAENTEAFF
TRBV7-8	TRBJ2-7	CASSRLRVWDRGPYEQYF
TRBV5-5	TRBJ1-2	CASSSSRDVYTF
TRBV7-8	TRBJ2-7	CASSEPGLGSYEQYF
TRBV7-9	TRBJ1-1	CASTPGRRLNTEAFF
TRBV12-5	TRBJ2-2	CASGLEKGGDTGELFF
TRBV7-9	TRBJ2-3	CASSLLGAGPDTQYF
TRBV28	TRBJ2-3	CASHGPTGTQYF
TRBV5-1	TRBJ1-1	CASSPEGRGTEAFF
TRBV12-3/TRBV12-4	TRBJ2-1	CASSLVRTAYNEQFF
TRBV10-3	TRBJ2-4	CAISKGQGDIQYF
TRBV12-3/TRBV12-4	TRBJ2-1	CASSLAPRGRWFF
TRBV6-1	TRBJ2-1	CASRGLAGGNNEQFF
TRBV2	TRBJ2-3	CASRSDRDTDTQYF
TRBV29-1	TRBJ1-2	CSVPDRVNYGYTF
TRBV20-1	TRBJ1-2	CSASGDNYGYTF
TRBV7-2	TRBJ1-2	CASSVRDGMVGYTF
TRBV20-1	TRBJ1-1	CSGQQDTEAFF